Given below is one TCR beta chain in context. Its antigen is unidentified. Assay used: immunoSEQ multiplex PCR; TCRdb lists only in-frame clones, some missing. The table records about 160,000 clones, roughly 80% of them present only once. The data belong to a study of cytomegalovirus exposure and HLA in healthy donors. Looking at the study overall: The approximately 670 first-cohort repertoires shared a platform with the approximately 120 validation repertoires, as reported in a later analysis. Study outcomes and limitations: Cytomegalovirus status, reportedly, was diagnosed with high specificity and sensitivity by the classifier. Later, an analysis found that TCR clusters from the first cohort tended to co-occur in the roughly 120 validation repertoires.

The trim removed 4 bases at V and 0 bases at J, leaving 9 bases unmatched. CDR3 length equals 17 residues. The germline gives CDR1 KGHSH, CDR2 LQKENI. This receptor was obtained from a man aged 30 to 45 in good health and CMV-seropositive. What was sequenced was PBMCs. The genes are TRBV18 and TRBJ1-5, with TRBD1 matching over 7 bases. The CDR3, as DNA: TGTGCCAGCTCACTAACAATTACAGGGGATAGCAATCAGCCCCAGCATTTT. Protein sequence: CASSLTITGDSNQPQHF. Variable domain in full (rest from reference TRBV18 and TRBJ1-5): NAGVMQNPRHLVRRRGQEARLRCSPMKGHSHVYWYRQLPEEGLKFMVYLQKENIIDESGMPKERFSAEFPKEGPSILRIQQVVRGDSAAYFCASSLTITGDSNQPQHFGDGTRLSIL.